This T cell receptor (beta chain) emerged from a study of cytomegalovirus exposure and HLA in healthy donors. Clones were read by immunoSEQ multiplex PCR, and TCRdb kept only the in-frame ones, dropping some. The sample shows approximately 150,000 clones, around 86% of them seen only once. Points from the study as a whole: In vitro assays verified that three CMV-associated chains recognized CMV antigens specifically. Reportedly, diagnosis of cytomegalovirus status by the classifier showed high specificity and sensitivity. The study put 150 or so TCR beta chains on its list as cytomegalovirus-associated.

The CDR3 contains 16 residues. The ends lost 1 base at V and 4 bases at J; junction bases unmatched: 4. Germline V CDR1 and CDR2: MNHNS, SASEGT. In its sample, this clone was seen many times. Its antigen is unknown. Sequenced sample: PBMCs. The receptor was isolated from a man aged 18 to 29 in good health and CMV-seropositive. The rearrangement links TRBV6-1 to TRBJ2-1; TRBD1 matches 10 bases. The CDR3 reads CASSEGGTGDYNEQFF. The CDR3 bases are TGTGCCAGCAGTGAAGGCGGGACAGGGGATTACAATGAGCAGTTCTTC.